These 20 T cell receptor beta chains share one sample of origin, sequenced in a study of neurological immune-mediated disorders. Via MiXCR, TCRdb re-called the 5' RACE reads, giving one row per CDR3 protein. The data show roughly 52,000 distinct CDR3 sequences, with 3.5% to 4% seen just once and 1.9% held by the top ten. Sequenced material: CD4+ T cells from blood. The receptors stem from a woman aged 40-49 years with multiple sclerosis.

There are many counts of this clonotype. The gene calls are TRBV5-1 and TRBJ1-2, with D unresolved. V was shortened by 2 bases and J by 5 bases, with 7 bases between the two germline ends. Germline CDR1 and CDR2: SGHRS and YFSETQ. The CDR3 length is 12 residues. This chain's CDR3 is CASSLPGYGYTF. The CDR3, as DNA: TGCGCCAGCAGCTTACCGGGGTATGGCTACACCTTC.

In its sample, this clonotype was seen many times. The rearrangement links TRBV6-6 to TRBJ1-3; D unclear. The CDR3 is made up of 14 amino acids. Trimming stripped 1 base from V and 1 base from J, with 5 bases between. Germline CDR1 MNHNY, CDR2 SVGAGI (reference sequence). The CDR3 spells CASSYWTSGNTIYF. As DNA, the CDR3 is TGTGCCAGCAGTTACTGGACTTCTGGAAACACCATATATTTT.

This clonotype was counted ten times or more. The chain combines TRBV5-1 with TRBJ1-1, with D unclear. CDR1 is SGHRS and CDR2 is YFSETQ in the germline V gene. The V end was cut by 4 bases, the J end by 1 base, with 5 bases between. The CDR3 is made up of 12 amino acids. DNA of the CDR3: TGCGCCAGCAGCCGGCAGAACACTGAAGCTTTCTTT. This translates into CASSRQNTEAFF.

This clonotype was counted many times. This chain uses TRBV11-2 with TRBJ1-3; TRBD1 might be the D (5 bases). V lost 2 bases, J lost 2 bases, and 10 bases lay in between. CDR1 is SGHAT and CDR2 is FQNNGV in the germline V gene. This CDR3 spans 15 amino acids. The CDR3, as DNA: TGTGCCAGCAGCTTAAGGGGTGTCCCTGGAAACACCATATATTTT. It specifies CASSLRGVPGNTIYF.

This clonotype was observed at least ten times. The V gene is TRBV20-1, the J gene TRBJ1-1; D is undetermined. The germline CDR1 and CDR2 sequences are DFQATT and SNEGSKA (reference sequence). The CDR3 contains 12 residues. The V gene lost 5 bases and the J gene lost 1 base, with 8 bases spanning the gap. CDR3 nucleotide sequence: TGCAGTGCTCCCCGGGGGAACACTGAAGCTTTCTTT. Encoded protein: CSAPRGNTEAFF.

This clonotype came up many times. The V gene is TRBV29-1, the J gene TRBJ1-1; maybe TRBD1 (5 bases). V shed 7 bases and J shed 0 bases, with 9 bases lying between them. This CDR3 is 12 amino acids long. Germline V CDR1 and CDR2: SQVTM, ANQGSEA. The CDR3 is CSAGGVNTEAFF. The CDR3 nucleotides read TGCAGCGCTGGAGGGGTGAACACTGAAGCTTTCTTT.

At least ten counts were recorded for this clonotype. The chain recombines TRBV5-1 with TRBJ2-3; TRBD2 agrees at 9 bases. V gave up 0 bases and J gave up 4 bases; unmatched junction bases: 9. Germline V gene data show CDR1 as SGHRS and CDR2 as YFSETQ. This CDR3 spans 17 amino acids. The CDR3 reads CASSLGPERGDSDTQYF. CDR3 in DNA: TGCGCCAGCAGCTTGGGACCAGAGCGGGGGGACTCAGATACGCAGTATTTT.

The sample holds many counts of this clonotype. The V call is TRBV9, the J call TRBJ1-1, with no clear D. There are 14 residues in the CDR3. CDR1 and CDR2 (germline): SGDLS, YYNGEE. The V end lost 4 bases, the J end lost 1 base, and 11 bases lay between the germline ends. The CDR3 sequence: CASSLQGQNTEAFF. CDR3 DNA: TGTGCCAGCAGCCTCCAAGGGCAGAACACTGAAGCTTTCTTT.

This clonotype showed up many times. The chain has TRBV29-1 and TRBJ2-2, with TRBD1 matching over 9 bases. CDR1 is SQVTM and CDR2 is ANQGSEA in the germline V gene. V lost 2 bases, J lost 7 bases, and 5 bases stayed unmatched. CDR3 size: 14 residues. The CDR3 sequence: CSVESGTGLGELFF. DNA for the CDR3: TGCAGCGTTGAATCCGGGACAGGGCTCGGGGAGCTGTTTTTT.

There are many counts of this clonotype. The chain employs TRBV12-3 or TRBV12-4 and TRBJ1-2, with TRBD1 matching 7 bases. V dropped 4 bases and J dropped 4; count of bases not matched to a gene: 9. CDR3 length: 15 residues. CDR3 DNA: TGTGCCAGCAGTTCCTACCCCCGGGACAGCTATGGCTACACCTTC. This encodes CASSSYPRDSYGYTF.

This clonotype was seen at least ten times. V usage is TRBV5-1 and J usage is TRBJ2-7; 13 bases agree with TRBD2. There are 16 residues in the CDR3. The germline V gene encodes CDR1 SGHRS and CDR2 YFSETQ. With V trimmed by 3 bases and J by 8 bases, 11 bases remained unmatched. CDR3 in DNA: TGCGCCAGCAGCTCCGATGGGGGACTAGCGGGGTCTAAGCAGTACTTC. Encoded protein: CASSSDGGLAGSKQYF. The variable domain in full, completed from reference TRBV5-1 and TRBJ2-7, reads KAGVTQTPRYLIKTRGQQVTLSCSPISGHRSVSWYQQTPGQGLQFLFEYFSETQRNKGNFPGRFSGRQFSNSRSEMNVSTLELGDSALYLCASSSDGGLAGSKQYFGPGTRLTVT.

This clonotype was counted at least ten times. The chain links TRBV15 to TRBJ2-1, with 8 bases aligning to TRBD2. The CDR3 sequence is 17 residues long. Germline CDR1 LNHNV, CDR2 YYDKDF (reference sequence). V was pared by 1 base and J by 7 bases, with 12 bases of the junction left unmatched. CDR3 in amino acids: CATSRGEAGGLRNEQFF. DNA of the CDR3: TGTGCCACCAGCAGAGGGGAGGCGGGGGGCCTCCGGAATGAGCAGTTCTTC.

This clonotype was seen repeatedly, ten times or more. The chain combines TRBV5-1 with TRBJ2-1; 9 bases match TRBD2. The length of the CDR3 is 15 residues. CDR1 and CDR2 (germline): SGHRS, YFSETQ. V was pared by 0 bases and J by 6 bases, with 4 bases of the junction left unmatched. CDR3 coding DNA: TGCGCCAGCAGCTTGGGACTAGCGGTTCCCAATGAGCAGTTCTTC. It translates to CASSLGLAVPNEQFF.

This clonotype came up many times. The V call is TRBV14, the J call TRBJ2-7; D ambiguous. Trimming pared 1 base from V and 2 bases from J, leaving 0 bases between. CDR3 size: 11 residues. Looked up from germline, CDR1 is SGHDN and CDR2 is FVKESK. CDR3 coding DNA: TGTGCCAGCAGCCAAGCCTACGAGCAGTACTTC. Translated, it gives CASSQAYEQYF.

This clonotype has ten or more counts. The rearrangement joins TRBV20-1 to TRBJ1-1; tentatively, D is TRBD1 (6 bases). Trimming shortened V by 1 base and J by 3 bases, and 12 bases separated the two germline ends. CDR3 length equals 14 residues. Per the germline V gene, CDR1 is DFQATT and CDR2 is SNEGSKA (reference sequence). CDR3 residues: CSARAPTGYTEAFF. CDR3 nucleotide sequence: TGCAGTGCTAGAGCCCCGACAGGATACACTGAAGCTTTCTTT.

This clonotype was counted many times. The CDR3 coding sequence is TGCAGCGTTGACGGGCTGGGGGTCGGCACTGAAGCTTTCTTT. Amino acid sequence: CSVDGLGVGTEAFF. The V call is TRBV29-1, the J call TRBJ1-1, with D maybe TRBD1 (5 bases). Trimming left V 3 bases short and J 4 bases short, with 15 bases between. CDR3 length: 14 residues. Germline V CDR1 and CDR2: SQVTM, ANQGSEA.

The table lists this clonotype with many counts. The rearrangement joins TRBV5-1 to TRBJ1-1; the D is unclear. The CDR3 covers 13 residues. Germline V gives CDR1 SGHRS, CDR2 YFSETQ. Trimming stripped 2 bases from V and 1 base from J, with 6 bases between. CDR3 residues: CASSLNRNTEAFF. Here the CDR3 DNA reads TGCGCCAGCAGCTTAAACAGGAACACTGAAGCTTTCTTT. Variable domain in full (rest from reference TRBV5-1 and TRBJ1-1): KAGVTQTPRYLIKTRGQQVTLSCSPISGHRSVSWYQQTPGQGLQFLFEYFSETQRNKGNFPGRFSGRQFSNSRSEMNVSTLELGDSALYLCASSLNRNTEAFFGQGTRLTVV.

There are many counts of this clonotype. The rearrangement uses TRBV15 and TRBJ2-7; TRBD1 or TRBD2 may be the D gene (5 bases each). The CDR3 sequence is 14 residues long. V lost 0 bases and J lost 1, with 7 bases in between. Germline lookup yields CDR1 LNHNV and CDR2 YYDKDF (reference sequence). The CDR3 loop reads CATSRDWGSYEQYF. For the CDR3, the DNA is TGTGCCACCAGCAGAGACTGGGGGTCCTACGAGCAGTACTTC.

This clonotype was seen many times. The gene calls are TRBV20-1 and TRBJ1-5; D may be TRBD1 (5 bases). V dropped 6 bases and J dropped 5 bases, with 17 bases sitting between them. This CDR3 is 14 amino acids long. Germline CDR1 reads DFQATT; CDR2 reads SNEGSKA (reference sequence). CDR3 in DNA: TGCAGTGCGAGCCCGGGACCGAACTATCAGCCCCAGCATTTT. Protein: CSASPGPNYQPQHF.

This clonotype showed up many times. The rearrangement links TRBV5-1 to TRBJ2-1; D is possibly TRBD2 (5 bases). CDR1 is SGHRS, CDR2 YFSETQ, per germline. With 3 bases removed from V and 0 bases from J, the gap between germline ends came to 10 bases. The CDR3 runs 15 residues. CDR3 sequence (DNA): TGCGCCAGCAGCTCCGGACTCCCCTCCTACAATGAGCAGTTCTTC. This sequence encodes CASSSGLPSYNEQFF. Combining the CDR3 with reference TRBV5-1 and TRBJ2-1 gives the whole variable domain KAGVTQTPRYLIKTRGQQVTLSCSPISGHRSVSWYQQTPGQGLQFLFEYFSETQRNKGNFPGRFSGRQFSNSRSEMNVSTLELGDSALYLCASSSGLPSYNEQFFGPGTRLTVL.